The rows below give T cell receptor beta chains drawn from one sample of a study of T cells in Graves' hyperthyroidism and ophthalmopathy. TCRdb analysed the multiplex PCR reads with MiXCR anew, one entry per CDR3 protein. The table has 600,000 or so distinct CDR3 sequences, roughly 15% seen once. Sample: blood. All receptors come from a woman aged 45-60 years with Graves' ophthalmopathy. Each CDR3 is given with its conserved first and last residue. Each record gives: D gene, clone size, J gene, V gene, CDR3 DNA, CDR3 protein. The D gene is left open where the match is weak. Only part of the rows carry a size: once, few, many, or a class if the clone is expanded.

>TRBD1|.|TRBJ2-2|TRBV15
TGTGCCACCAGCAGAGATCATCGAACAGGGGTAGGGGAGGGGGAGCTGTTTTTT
CATSRDHRTGVGEGELFF
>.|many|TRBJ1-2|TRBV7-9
TGTGCCAGCAGCCTCTATGGCTACACCTTC
CASSLYGYTF
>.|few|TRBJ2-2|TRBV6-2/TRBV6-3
TGTGCCAGCAGTTCGGGGGGCCTCACCGGGGAGCTGTTTTTT
CASSSGGLTGELFF
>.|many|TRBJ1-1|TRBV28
TGTGCCAGCAGTGAGGGGACGGACACTGAAGCTTTCTTT
CASSEGTDTEAFF
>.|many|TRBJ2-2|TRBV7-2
TGTGCCAGCAGCTTAGGAATGACCGCGGTAGTGGTCGGGGAGCTGTTTTTT
CASSLGMTAVVVGELFF
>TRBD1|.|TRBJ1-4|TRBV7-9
TGTGCCAGCAGCTCGCCCGGGACAGGGGATGAAAAACTGTTTTTT
CASSSPGTGDEKLFF
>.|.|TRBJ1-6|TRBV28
TGTGCCAGCAGTCGAACAGGCCTTAATTCACCCCTCCACTTT
CASSRTGLNSPLHF
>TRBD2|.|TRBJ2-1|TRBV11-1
TGTGCCAGCAGCTTGGCCAGGATTTCTAGCGGGATCCACAATGAGCAGTTCTTC
CASSLARISSGIHNEQFF
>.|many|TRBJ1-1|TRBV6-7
TGTGCCAGCAGTTACGTGAACCAGGGGAATCGGAACACTGAAGCTTTCTTT
CASSYVNQGNRNTEAFF
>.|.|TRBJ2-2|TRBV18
TGTGCCAGCTCACCACCCGCTTGGCACCCCACCGGGGAGCTGTTTTTT
CASSPPAWHPTGELFF
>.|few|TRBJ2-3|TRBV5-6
TGTGCCAGCAGCTATAGAACCAGGGTCACAGATACGCAGTATTTT
CASSYRTRVTDTQYF
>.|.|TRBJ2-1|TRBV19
TGTGCCAGTAAAGGATGGGCGGCCGGATCAACCTTCTCCTACAATGAGCAGTTCTTC
CASKGWAAGSTFSYNEQFF
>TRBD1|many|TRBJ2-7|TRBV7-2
TGTGCCAGCAGCAATGACAGGGCATCCTACGAGCAGTACTTC
CASSNDRASYEQYF
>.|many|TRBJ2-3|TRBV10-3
TGTGCCATCAGAAGGCTGACTAGCACAGATACGCAGTATTTT
CAIRRLTSTDTQYF
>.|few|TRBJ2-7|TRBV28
TGTGCCAGCAGTTTATTCAGCAACTACGAGCAGTACTTC
CASSLFSNYEQYF
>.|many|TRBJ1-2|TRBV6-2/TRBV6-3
TGTGCCAGCAGTTACGGTGAATACGGCTACACCTTC
CASSYGEYGYTF
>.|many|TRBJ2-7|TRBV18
TGTGCCAGCTCACCGACTCGGATCTACGAGCAGTACTTC
CASSPTRIYEQYF
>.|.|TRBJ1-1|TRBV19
TGTGCCAGTAGTATAGATCTCGGGGCGGCCGGGGCCAATGAAGCTTTCTTT
CASSIDLGAAGANEAFF
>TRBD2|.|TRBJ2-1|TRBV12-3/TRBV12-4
TGTGCCAGTGGTACCCGAGGTAGCGGGAGCCATGAGCAGTTCTTC
CASGTRGSGSHEQFF
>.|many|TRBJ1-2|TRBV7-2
TGTGCCAGCAGCTTAGTTTCAGCTAACGGCTATGGCTACACCTTC
CASSLVSANGYGYTF
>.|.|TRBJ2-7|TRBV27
TGTGCCAGCAGTTTACGTGGAAGCCACGAGCAGTACTTC
CASSLRGSHEQYF
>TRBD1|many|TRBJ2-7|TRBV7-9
TGTGCCAGCAGCGTAACAACTACAGGGGGCTCCTACGAGCAGTACTTC
CASSVTTTGGSYEQYF
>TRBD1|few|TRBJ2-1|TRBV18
TGTGCCAGCTCACCAAGTCGGACAGGGGGCGCCGAGCAGTTCTTC
CASSPSRTGGAEQFF
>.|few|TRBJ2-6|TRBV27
TGTGCCAGCAGTTTATTGGCAGGGACTGGTTTGGGGGCCAACGTCCTGACTTTC
CASSLLAGTGLGANVLTF
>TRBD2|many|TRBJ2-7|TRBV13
TGTGCCAGCAGCTTAGTGGTGGCGGGAGGGTTGGGCGAGCAGTACTTC
CASSLVVAGGLGEQYF
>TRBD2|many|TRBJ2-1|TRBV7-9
TGTGCCAGCAGCCCCCAAAGGTGGATCGGGGGGGGGCACAATGAGCAGTTCTTC
CASSPQRWIGGGHNEQFF
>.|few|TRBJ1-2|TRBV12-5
TGTGCTAGTGGTTTGCATACCAGCGGAGGCTACACCTTC
CASGLHTSGGYTF
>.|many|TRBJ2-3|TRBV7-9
TGTGCCAGCAGCTTAGCGGCAGGGGCCCACCCAGATACGCAGTATTTT
CASSLAAGAHPDTQYF
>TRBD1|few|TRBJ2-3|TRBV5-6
TGTGCCAGCAGCTTGCTTGCGACAGGGGGCACAGATACGCAGTATTTT
CASSLLATGGTDTQYF
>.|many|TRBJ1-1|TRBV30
TGTGCCTGGAGTGAAGCACTGAACACTGAAGCTTTCTTT
CAWSEALNTEAFF
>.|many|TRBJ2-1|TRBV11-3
TGTGCCAGCAGCAAGGGACTCACCAGCTCCTACAATGAGCAGTTCTTC
CASSKGLTSSYNEQFF
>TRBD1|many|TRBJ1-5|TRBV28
TGTGCCAGCAGTTTCACAGGGGAAGAACAGCCCCAGCATTTT
CASSFTGEEQPQHF
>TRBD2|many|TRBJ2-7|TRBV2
TGTGCCAGCAGCGAAAGCGGGAGGGTACCCTACGAGCAGTACTTC
CASSESGRVPYEQYF
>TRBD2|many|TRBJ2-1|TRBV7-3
TGTGCCAGCAGCTTAACGGGGGTAGCGGGAGGGGAGCAGTTCTTC
CASSLTGVAGGEQFF
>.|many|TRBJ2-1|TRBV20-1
TGCAGTGCTAGAGTGGACCACCTGGGGTCCTACAATGAGCAGTTCTTC
CSARVDHLGSYNEQFF
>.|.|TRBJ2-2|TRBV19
TGTGCCAGTAGTATGGCCCAGATAGAGATTGGTGCGGGCGGGGAGCTGTTTTTT
CASSMAQIEIGAGGELFF
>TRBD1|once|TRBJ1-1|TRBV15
TGTGCCACCAGCGAACAGGGGAGCACTGAAGCTTTCTTT
CATSEQGSTEAFF
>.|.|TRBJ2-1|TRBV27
TGTGCCAGGGGGGATGAGCAGTTCTTC
CARGDEQFF
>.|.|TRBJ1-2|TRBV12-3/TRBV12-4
TGTGCCAGCAGTTTAAGGGCAGGGCATGGCTACACCTTC
CASSLRAGHGYTF
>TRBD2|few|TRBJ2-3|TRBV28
TGTGCCAGCAAGTCTAGCGGGCCTCCCAGTTATCTATGGGATACGCAGTATTTT
CASKSSGPPSYLWDTQYF
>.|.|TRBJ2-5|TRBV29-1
TGCAGCGTTGAAATAGGAGCAGAGACCCAGTACTTC
CSVEIGAETQYF
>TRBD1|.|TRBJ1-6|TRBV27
TGTGCCAGCAGTCCCAGGGACAGATATAATTCACCCCTCCACTTT
CASSPRDRYNSPLHF
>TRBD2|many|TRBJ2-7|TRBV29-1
TGCAGCGTACCGAGCGGGAGAGGCGACGAGCAGTACTTC
CSVPSGRGDEQYF